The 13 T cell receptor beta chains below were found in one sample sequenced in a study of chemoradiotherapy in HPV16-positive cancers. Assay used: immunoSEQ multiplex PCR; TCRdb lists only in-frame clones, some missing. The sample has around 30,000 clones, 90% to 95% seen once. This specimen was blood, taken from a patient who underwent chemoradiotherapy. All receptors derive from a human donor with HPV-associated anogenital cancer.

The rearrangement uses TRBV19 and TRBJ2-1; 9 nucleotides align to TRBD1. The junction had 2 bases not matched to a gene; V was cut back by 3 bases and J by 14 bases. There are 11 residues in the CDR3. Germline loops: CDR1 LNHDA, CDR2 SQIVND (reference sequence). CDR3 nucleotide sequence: TGTGCCAGTAGTATTCGGGACAGGGAGTTCTTC. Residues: CASSIRDREFF. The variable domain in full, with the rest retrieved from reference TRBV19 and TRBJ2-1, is DGGITQSPKYLFRKEGQNVTLSCEQNLNHDAMYWYRQDPGQGLRLIYYSQIVNDFQKGDIAEGYSVSREKKESFPLTVTSAQKNPTAFYLCASSIRDREFFGPGTRLTVL.

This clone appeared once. The DNA of the CDR3 is TGTGCCAGCAGTGATGCAGGGGGTTACGAGCAGTACTTC. Protein sequence: CASSDAGGYEQYF. The V and J genes are TRBV6-1 and TRBJ2-7, with 7 bases matching TRBD1. The CDR3 consists of 13 residues. J was trimmed by 4 bases and V by 3 bases; bases with no gene match: 3. Germline CDR1 reads MNHNS; CDR2 reads SASEGT.

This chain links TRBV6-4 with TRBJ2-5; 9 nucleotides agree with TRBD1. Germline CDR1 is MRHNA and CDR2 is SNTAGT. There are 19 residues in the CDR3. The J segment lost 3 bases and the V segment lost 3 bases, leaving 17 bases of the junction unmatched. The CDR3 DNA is TGTGCCAGCAGTGAAATCATGGGAGGGACAGGGAGGCTCGAAGAGACCCAGTACTTC. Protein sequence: CASSEIMGGTGRLEETQYF.

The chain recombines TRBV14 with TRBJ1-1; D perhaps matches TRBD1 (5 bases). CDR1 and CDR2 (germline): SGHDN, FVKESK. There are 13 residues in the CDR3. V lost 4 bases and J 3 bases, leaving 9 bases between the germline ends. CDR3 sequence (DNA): TGTGCCAGCAGCCGGTTGACAGACACTGAAGCTTTCTTT. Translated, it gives CASSRLTDTEAFF.

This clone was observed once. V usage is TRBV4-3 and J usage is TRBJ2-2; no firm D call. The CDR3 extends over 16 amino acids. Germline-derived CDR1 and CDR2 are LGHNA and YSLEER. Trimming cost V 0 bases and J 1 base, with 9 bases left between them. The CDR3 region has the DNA TGCGCCAGCAGCCAAGATTTGGCCAGGAACACCGGGGAGCTGTTTTTT. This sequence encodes CASSQDLARNTGELFF.

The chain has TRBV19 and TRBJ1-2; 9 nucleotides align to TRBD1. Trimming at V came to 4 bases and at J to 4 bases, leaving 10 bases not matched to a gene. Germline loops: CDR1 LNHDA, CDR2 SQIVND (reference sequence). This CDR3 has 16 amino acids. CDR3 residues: CASSTPFVGQGYGYTF. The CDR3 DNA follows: TGTGCCAGTAGTACCCCATTCGTGGGACAGGGCTATGGCTACACCTTC.

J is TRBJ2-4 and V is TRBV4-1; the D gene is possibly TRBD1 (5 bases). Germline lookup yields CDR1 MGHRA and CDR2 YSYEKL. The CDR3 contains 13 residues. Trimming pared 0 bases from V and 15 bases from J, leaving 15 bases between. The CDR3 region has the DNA TGCGCCAGCAGCCAAGATCTTTGGAGACAGTTGTACTTC. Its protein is CASSQDLWRQLYF.

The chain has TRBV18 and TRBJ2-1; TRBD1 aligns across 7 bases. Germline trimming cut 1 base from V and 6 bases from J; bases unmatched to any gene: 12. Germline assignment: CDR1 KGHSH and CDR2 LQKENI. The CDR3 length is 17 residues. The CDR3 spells CASSPQGQFLTGNEQFF. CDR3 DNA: TGTGCCAGCTCACCACAGGGACAGTTCCTTACCGGCAATGAGCAGTTCTTC.

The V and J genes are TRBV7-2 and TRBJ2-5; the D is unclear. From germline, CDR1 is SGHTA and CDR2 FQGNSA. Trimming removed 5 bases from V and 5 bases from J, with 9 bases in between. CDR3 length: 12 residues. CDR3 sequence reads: CASSPLRETQYF. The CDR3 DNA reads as TGTGCCAGCAGCCCCCTGAGGGAGACCCAGTACTTC. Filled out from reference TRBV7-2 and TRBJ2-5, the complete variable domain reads GAGVSQSPSNKVTEKGKDVELRCDPISGHTALYWYRQSLGQGLEFLIYFQGNSAPDKSGLPSDRFSAERTGGSVSTLTIQRTQQEDSAVYLCASSPLRETQYFGPGTRLLVL.

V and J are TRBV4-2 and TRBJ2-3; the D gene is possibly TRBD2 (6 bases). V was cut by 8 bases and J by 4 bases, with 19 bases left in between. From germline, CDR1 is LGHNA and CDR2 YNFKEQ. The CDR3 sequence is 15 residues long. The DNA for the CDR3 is TGTGCCAGCTCTATCGGGGGACCCGAGGCAGATACGCAGTATTTT. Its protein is CASSIGGPEADTQYF.

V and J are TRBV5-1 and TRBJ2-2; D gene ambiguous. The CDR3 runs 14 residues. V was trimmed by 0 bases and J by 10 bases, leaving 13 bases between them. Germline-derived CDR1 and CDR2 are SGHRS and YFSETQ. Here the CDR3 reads CASSLVLPKEELFF. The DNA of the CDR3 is TGCGCCAGCAGCTTGGTATTACCGAAGGAGGAGCTGTTTTTT.

The DNA for the CDR3 is TGTGCCAGCAGTGTGGCAGGGGGTGGTGAAAAACTGTTTTTT. This codes for CASSVAGGGEKLFF. V is TRBV25-1 and J is TRBJ1-4; 7 bases agree with TRBD1. With V trimmed by 4 bases and J by 7 bases, 6 bases remained unmatched. The CDR3 loop spans 14 amino acids. Germline V lookup: CDR1 MGHDK, CDR2 SYGVNS.

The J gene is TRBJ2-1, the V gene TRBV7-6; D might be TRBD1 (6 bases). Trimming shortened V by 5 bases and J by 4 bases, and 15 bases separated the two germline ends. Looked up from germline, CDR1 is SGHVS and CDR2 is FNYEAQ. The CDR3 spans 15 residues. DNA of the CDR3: TGTGCCAGCAGCGCTTCCAGGGGTGCTTACAATGAGCAGTTCTTC. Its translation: CASSASRGAYNEQFF.